These 28 T cell receptor beta chains came from one sample sequenced in a study of T-cell reconstitution after alpha-beta-depleted transplantation in children. For TCRbeta, the library was prepared with unique molecular identifiers. MiXCR, run by TCRdb on the PCR reads, gives a single entry per CDR3 protein. The sample carries about 360,000 distinct CDR3 sequences, 10% to 15% recorded once. Material: PBMCs, obtained from the stem cell graft. Every receptor here comes from a human donor who donated a stem cell graft to a child with Fanconi anemia.

In its sample, this clonotype was seen a few times. The chain is built from TRBV11-2 and TRBJ1-1; unclear D gene. V lost 5 bases and J 11 bases, leaving 18 bases between the germline ends. The CDR3 has 13 residues. Germline CDR1 is SGHAT and CDR2 is FQNNGV. The CDR3 region is CASSTRTAAGAFF. CDR3 sequence (DNA): TGTGCCAGCAGCACCCGGACGGCTGCCGGTGCTTTCTTT.

This clonotype was observed a handful of times. The chain carries TRBV6-5 and TRBJ2-3; 9 nucleotides align to TRBD1. CDR1 and CDR2 (germline): MNHEY, SVGAGI. J lost 0 bases, V lost 2 bases, and 6 bases had no gene match. There are 17 residues in the CDR3. The CDR3 loop is CASSYTQTGGSTDTQYF. CDR3 DNA sequence: TGTGCCAGCAGTTACACTCAGACAGGGGGAAGCACAGATACGCAGTATTTT.

This clonotype came up many times. The chain combines TRBV7-9 with TRBJ2-2; D uncertain. Germline V CDR1 and CDR2: SEHNR, FQNEAQ (reference sequence). The ends were cut back, 5 bases at V and 5 bases at J, with 9 bases in the middle. This CDR3 has 13 amino acids. CDR3 sequence reads: CASSRLETGELFF. CDR3 DNA: TGTGCCAGCAGCCGTTTAGAAACCGGGGAGCTGTTTTTT. Combining the CDR3 with reference TRBV7-9 and TRBJ2-2 gives the whole variable domain DTGVSQNPRHKITKRGQNVTFRCDPISEHNRLYWYRQTLGQGPEFLTYFQNEAQLEKSRLLSDRFSAERPKGSFSTLEIQRTEQGDSAMYLCASSRLETGELFFGEGSRLTVL.

The chain combines TRBV5-1 with TRBJ1-1; the D is unclear. The V end lost 4 bases, the J end lost 12 bases, and 19 bases lay between the germline ends. Germline V gives CDR1 SGHRS, CDR2 YFSETQ. The CDR3 runs 13 residues. The CDR3 spells CASSREASSKTFF. The CDR3 DNA sequence: TGCGCCAGCAGCCGGGAGGCCAGTTCGAAAACTTTCTTT.

This clonotype appeared a few times. V and J are TRBV7-8 and TRBJ2-5; D is possibly TRBD2 (6 bases). Germline CDR1 and CDR2: SGHVS and FQNEAQ. V lost 4 bases and J 4 bases, leaving 13 bases between the germline ends. The CDR3 is 14 amino acids. The CDR3 sequence: CASSSLGGGETQYF. The CDR3 region has the DNA TGTGCCAGCAGCTCTTTGGGGGGAGGAGAGACCCAGTACTTC.

The chain carries TRBV5-1 and TRBJ2-3, with D hard to call. This CDR3 is built from 16 residues. The germline V and J ends were trimmed by 3 bases and 6 bases, with 20 bases remaining between them. Germline V lookup: CDR1 SGHRS, CDR2 YFSETQ. For the CDR3, the DNA is TGCGCCAGCAGCTCCGACACCCTCCCCTTAGCTGATACGCAGTATTTT. Its translation: CASSSDTLPLADTQYF.

This clonotype was seen ten or more times. J is TRBJ2-6 and V is TRBV24-1; 11 bases fit TRBD1. This CDR3 contains 18 residues. The germline V gene has CDR1 KGHDR and CDR2 SFDVKD. V was clipped by 4 bases and J by 0 bases; unmatched bases: 4. The CDR3: CATSESGTGGSGANVLTF. The CDR3 DNA is TGTGCCACCAGTGAATCCGGGACAGGGGGCTCTGGGGCCAACGTCCTGACTTTC.

In this sample, this clonotype turned up many times. The V call is TRBV5-1, the J call TRBJ2-7, with D tentatively TRBD2 (6 bases). The CDR3 loop spans 13 amino acids. The V end was cut by 0 bases, the J end by 6 bases, with 10 bases between. CDR1 and CDR2 (germline): SGHRS, YFSETQ. Here the CDR3 DNA reads TGCGCCAGCAGCTTGGAGGGACTCGGCGAGCAGTACTTC. Its protein is CASSLEGLGEQYF. The full variable domain, completed using reference TRBV5-1 and TRBJ2-7, is KAGVTQTPRYLIKTRGQQVTLSCSPISGHRSVSWYQQTPGQGLQFLFEYFSETQRNKGNFPGRFSGRQFSNSRSEMNVSTLELGDSALYLCASSLEGLGEQYFGPGTRLTVT.

The table lists this clonotype with many counts. The chain uses TRBV3-1 and TRBJ1-6; a possible D gene is TRBD1 (5 bases). V gave up 6 bases and J gave up 11 bases, with 17 bases separating them. The CDR3 runs to 14 residues. The germline CDR1 and CDR2 sequences are LGHDT and YNNKEL (reference sequence). The CDR3 region is CASSRTGSETPLHF. DNA for the CDR3: TGTGCCAGCAGTAGAACAGGATCTGAGACACCCCTCCACTTT.

This clonotype occurred many times. Here the CDR3 DNA reads TGTGCCAGCAGCTTAAAGGGGCTAGCGGGGGAATTTTTCTTTAACAATGAGCAGTTCTTC. This codes for CASSLKGLAGEFFFNNEQFF. This chain joins TRBV7-8 and TRBJ2-1; 10 bases match TRBD2. The junction had 18 bases not matched to a gene; V was cut back by 2 bases and J by 5 bases. This CDR3 has 20 amino acids. Per germline, CDR1 SGHVS and CDR2 FQNEAQ.

In its sample, this clonotype was seen a few times. The V gene is TRBV5-6, the J gene TRBJ1-2, with 7 nucleotides matching TRBD1. J gave up 2 bases and V 1 base, and 5 bases lay outside the gene matches. There are 15 residues in the CDR3. Per the germline V gene, CDR1 is SGHDT and CDR2 is YYEEEE. The DNA for the CDR3 is TGTGCCAGCAGCTTGAAACCACAGGGGAACTATGGCTACACCTTC. This gives the protein CASSLKPQGNYGYTF. The full variable domain, its missing parts supplied by reference TRBV5-6 and TRBJ1-2, is DAGVTQSPTHLIKTRGQQVTLRCSPKSGHDTVSWYQQALGQGPQFIFQYYEEEERQRGNFPDRFSGHQFPNYSSELNVNALLLGDSALYLCASSLKPQGNYGYTFGSGTRLTVV.

This clonotype was counted a few times. This chain links TRBV12-3 or TRBV12-4 with TRBJ2-7; the D gene could be TRBD1 or TRBD2 (5 bases each). The CDR3 extends over 14 amino acids. V lost 6 bases to trimming and J lost 2 bases, with 14 bases between them. CDR3 DNA sequence: TGTGCCAGCAGCCGGGGCTCGCCAACCTACGAGCAGTACTTC. Its protein is CASSRGSPTYEQYF.

The rearrangement joins TRBV21-1 to TRBJ2-7; no check of the table's D call, TRBD2, against the DNA was made. TRBV21-1 constitutes a pseudogene. The CDR3 runs 13 residues. CDR3 nucleotide sequence: TGTGCCAGCAGTCAAAGGACCCGCAACGAGCAGTACTTC. Translated, it gives CASSQRTRNEQYF.

In this sample, this clonotype turned up a few times. The chain uses TRBV7-6 and TRBJ1-2, with D possibly being TRBD1 (6 bases). The CDR3 is made up of 15 amino acids. Deletions cut 4 bases from V and 2 bases from J, with 14 bases between. The germline V gene encodes CDR1 SGHVS and CDR2 FNYEAQ. The CDR3, as DNA: TGTGCCAGCAGCTGGGGGGGGGCTGAGAACTATGGCTACACCTTC. Translating gives CASSWGGAENYGYTF.

The table lists this clonotype with a few counts. The chain links TRBV18 to TRBJ1-1; a possible D gene is TRBD1 (6 bases). Trimming left V 8 bases short and J 5 bases short, with 18 bases between. CDR3 size: 14 residues. Germline V CDR1 and CDR2: KGHSH, LQKENI. The CDR3 coding sequence is TGTGCCAGCGCCCCACGGGGGCTGGGAACTGAAGCTTTCTTT. It yields the protein CASAPRGLGTEAFF.

The chain combines TRBV5-1 with TRBJ1-2, with D possibly being TRBD1 (5 bases). V lost 5 bases, J lost 8 bases, and 19 bases lay in between. Per the germline V gene, CDR1 is SGHRS and CDR2 is YFSETQ. The CDR3 extends over 14 amino acids. DNA of the CDR3: TGCGCCAGCAGTGAGGAAGGGACTTTTCGCGGCTACACCTTC. The encoded protein is CASSEEGTFRGYTF. Combining the CDR3 with reference TRBV5-1 and TRBJ1-2 gives the whole variable domain KAGVTQTPRYLIKTRGQQVTLSCSPISGHRSVSWYQQTPGQGLQFLFEYFSETQRNKGNFPGRFSGRQFSNSRSEMNVSTLELGDSALYLCASSEEGTFRGYTFGSGTRLTVV.

Worth noting for this clonotype: A much larger clone sits a single nucleotide away, making a read error possible. The CDR3 protein is CSVESMVMVGETQHF. The DNA for the CDR3 is TGCAGCGTTGAAAGCATGGTAATGGTCGGGGAGACCCAGCACTTC. V and J are TRBV29-1 and TRBJ2-5; TRBD2 is a possible D gene (5 bases). Looked up from germline, CDR1 is SQVTM and CDR2 is ANQGSEA. This CDR3 is built from 15 residues.

This clonotype appeared many times. The junction does not match germline at one end; this may be a read error. The rearrangement joins TRBV3-1 to TRBJ1-5; a weak D match, TRBD1 (5 bases). The CDR3 spans 14 residues. Germline-derived CDR1 and CDR2 are LGHDT and YNNKEL (reference sequence). CDR3 residues: CASRQGWGNQPQHF. The CDR3 bases are TGTGCCAGCCGCCAGGGATGGGGCAATCAGCCCCAGCATTTT. The full variable domain, with the rest looked up from reference TRBV3-1 and TRBJ1-5, is DTAVSQTPKYLVTQMGNDKSIKCEQNLGHDTMYWYKQDSKKFLKIMFSYNNKELIINETVPNRFSPKSPDKAHLNLHINSLELGDSAVYFCASRQGWGNQPQHFGDGTRLSIL.

This clonotype has a count of ten or more. The rearrangement uses TRBV12-3 or TRBV12-4 and TRBJ1-1; D is unresolved. The CDR3 contains 14 residues. V dropped 1 base and J dropped 1 base, with 7 bases sitting between them. This CDR3 is CASSLGTRNTEAFF. DNA for the CDR3: TGTGCCAGCAGTTTAGGGACTCGGAACACTGAAGCTTTCTTT.

This clonotype has only a few counts. The rearrangement links TRBV7-9 to TRBJ1-6; 7 nucleotides line up with TRBD1. The V segment lost 4 bases and the J segment 7 bases; nucleotides outside the gene matches: 10. CDR1 and CDR2 (germline): SEHNR, FQNEAQ (reference sequence). This CDR3 has 16 amino acids. CDR3 loop: CASSSTLVRGNSPLHF. The CDR3 bases are TGTGCCAGCAGCTCAACGTTGGTCAGGGGGAATTCACCCCTCCACTTT.

The J gene is TRBJ1-2, the V gene TRBV4-2, with 10 bases fitting TRBD1. Germline CDR1 LGHNA, CDR2 YNFKEQ. The CDR3 is 13 amino acids. V gave up 4 bases and J gave up 9 bases; unmatched junction bases: 5. The CDR3 sequence is CASSPGQGDRYTF. CDR3 nucleotides: TGTGCCAGCAGCCCCGGACAGGGGGATCGCTACACCTTC.

This clonotype was observed a few times. The chain uses TRBV12-3 or TRBV12-4 and TRBJ2-3, with 8 bases matching TRBD1. J was trimmed by 4 bases and V by 6 bases; bases with no gene match: 6. This CDR3 is built from 14 residues. CDR3 in amino acids: CASSGGQAPDTQYF. In DNA, the CDR3 is TGTGCCAGCAGCGGGGGACAGGCTCCAGATACGCAGTATTTT.

This clonotype was seen only a few times. The chain combines TRBV24-1 with TRBJ2-3; 7 bases line up with TRBD1. CDR1 is KGHDR and CDR2 is SFDVKD in the germline V gene. This CDR3 has 18 amino acids. V trimming: 4 bases; J trimming: 2 bases; junction bases outside the gene matches: 14. The CDR3 DNA is TGTGCCACCAGTGACAACCCCCTCAGACAGGGCTACACAGATACGCAGTATTTT. This translates into CATSDNPLRQGYTDTQYF.

This clonotype was recorded a few times. V usage is TRBV4-1 and J usage is TRBJ2-1; D remains unclear. The CDR3 is made up of 13 amino acids. Deletions cut 3 bases from V and 4 bases from J, with 7 bases between. Germline lookup yields CDR1 MGHRA and CDR2 YSYEKL. In DNA form, the CDR3 reads TGCGCCAGCAGCCAGTCTCCTTACAATGAGCAGTTCTTC. Amino acid sequence: CASSQSPYNEQFF.

About this clonotype itself: A much larger clone lies a single base off, so this may be a read error. This chain uses TRBV28 with TRBJ2-1; TRBD2 agrees at 10 bases. V trimming: 3 bases; J trimming: 5 bases; junction bases outside the gene matches: 1. This CDR3 spans 14 amino acids. CDR1 is MDHEN and CDR2 is SYDVKM in the germline V gene. This CDR3 reads CASSFSGGNNEQFF. The CDR3 DNA reads TGTGCCAGCAGTTTTAGCGGGGGGAACAATGAGCAGTTCTTC.

This rearrangement joins TRBV9 to TRBJ1-2; D is unresolved. The germline CDR1 and CDR2 sequences are SGDLS and YYNGEE. The CDR3 length is 13 residues. Trimming pared 0 bases from V and 7 bases from J, leaving 10 bases between. CDR3 sequence (DNA): TGTGCCAGCAGCGTAGGATTCAGCGGTGGCTACACCTTC. Residues: CASSVGFSGGYTF.

This clonotype was seen a handful of times. V is TRBV6-9 and J is TRBJ2-1; TRBD2 matches 12 bases. The J segment lost 8 bases and the V segment lost 2 bases, leaving 1 base of the junction unmatched. Germline-derived CDR1 and CDR2 are MNHGY and SVAAGI. The CDR3 spans 14 residues. In DNA form, the CDR3 reads TGTGCCAGCAGTTATAGGACTAGCGGGGATGAGCAGTTCTTC. It translates to CASSYRTSGDEQFF.

The chain links TRBV10-2 to TRBJ2-5, with 9 positions matching TRBD1. This CDR3 has 14 residues. With 0 bases clipped from V and 4 bases from J, the junction kept 0 bases outside the gene matches. Germline-derived CDR1 and CDR2 are WSHSY and SAAADI. The CDR3: CASSESDRGETQYF. In DNA, the CDR3 is TGCGCCAGCAGTGAGTCGGACAGGGGAGAGACCCAGTACTTC.